This is a list of T cell receptor beta chains from one sample in a study of vaccination and CD4 T cells after COVID-19. TCRdb called the PCR reads again in MiXCR, with one record for every CDR3 protein. This sample yields about 7,700 distinct CDR3 sequences, of which roughly 57% are seen a single time; about 40% belongs to the top ten. These receptors are not linked to any known antigen. Specimen: CD4+ T cells from blood, cultured in vitro. The source is a human donor who had recovered from COVID-19. Both conserved end residues are trimmed from each CDR3.

TRBV5-4	ASSHGLGSSYEQY
TRBV20-1	SARRQFDLAYEQY
TRBV2	ASSAPDGAYNEQF
TRBV10-1	ASSLRVGDTDTQY
TRBV6-1	ASMADGETQY
TRBV7-8	ASSSPDRPNYGYT
TRBV6-1	ASSEAGGGVNEQF
TRBV6-2/TRBV6-3	ASSQPLGHKSYEQY
TRBV20-1	SARSGSGLVYEQY
TRBV6-1	ASSPGGPRTQH
TRBV6-5	ASSSLPYGNTIY